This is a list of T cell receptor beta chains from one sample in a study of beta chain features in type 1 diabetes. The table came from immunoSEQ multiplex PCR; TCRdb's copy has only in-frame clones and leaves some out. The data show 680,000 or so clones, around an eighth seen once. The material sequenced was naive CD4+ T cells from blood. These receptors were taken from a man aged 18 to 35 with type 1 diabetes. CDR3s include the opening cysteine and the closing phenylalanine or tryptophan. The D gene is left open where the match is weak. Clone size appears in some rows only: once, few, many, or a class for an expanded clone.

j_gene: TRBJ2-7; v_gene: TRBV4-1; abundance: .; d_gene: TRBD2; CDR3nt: TGCGCCAGCAGCCAAGGAACGAGACTAGCGGGGGTCATGACCTACGAGCAGTACTTC; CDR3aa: CASSQGTRLAGVMTYEQYF
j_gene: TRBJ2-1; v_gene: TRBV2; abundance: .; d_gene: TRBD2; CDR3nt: TGTGCCAGCAGTGAGACTAGCGGGGTCTACAATGAGCAGTTCTTC; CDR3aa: CASSETSGVYNEQFF
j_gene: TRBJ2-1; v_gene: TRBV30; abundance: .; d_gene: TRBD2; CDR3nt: TGTGCCTGGAGTCCAGGGATCGGACTAGCGGGGGCCTTGAATGAGCAGTTCTTC; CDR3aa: CAWSPGIGLAGALNEQFF
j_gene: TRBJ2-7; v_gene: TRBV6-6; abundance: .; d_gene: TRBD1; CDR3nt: TGTGCCAGCAGGCAGGGGGAAACCGAGCAGTACTTC; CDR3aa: CASRQGETEQYF
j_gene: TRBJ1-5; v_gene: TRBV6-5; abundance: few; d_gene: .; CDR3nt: TGTGCCAGCAGCCCGGGACTTAGGAGCAATCAGCCCCAGCATTTT; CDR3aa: CASSPGLRSNQPQHF
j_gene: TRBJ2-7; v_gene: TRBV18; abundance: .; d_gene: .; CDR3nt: TGTGCCAGCTCACCCGGGGGATCCTACGAGCAGTACTTC; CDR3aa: CASSPGGSYEQYF
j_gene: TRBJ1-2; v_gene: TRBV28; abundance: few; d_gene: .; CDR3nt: TGTGCCAGCAGTTTAGAGGCGGGAGGCTACACCTTC; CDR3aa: CASSLEAGGYTF
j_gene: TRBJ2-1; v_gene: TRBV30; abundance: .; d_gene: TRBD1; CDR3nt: TGTGCCTCCGGGACAGGGGGCCATGAGCAGTTCTTC; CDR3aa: CASGTGGHEQFF
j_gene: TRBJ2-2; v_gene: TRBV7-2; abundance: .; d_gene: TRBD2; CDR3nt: TGTGCCAGCAGCTTAGCGGCTAGCGGAAACACCGGGGAGCTGTTTTTT; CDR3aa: CASSLAASGNTGELFF
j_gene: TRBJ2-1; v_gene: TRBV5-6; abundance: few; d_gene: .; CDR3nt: TGTGCCAGCAGCATAGGTGAGGATGAGCAGTTCTTC; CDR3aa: CASSIGEDEQFF
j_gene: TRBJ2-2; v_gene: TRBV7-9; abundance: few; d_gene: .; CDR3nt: TGTGCCAGCAGCAACCCAGGGTTCACCGGGGAGCTGTTTTTT; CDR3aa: CASSNPGFTGELFF
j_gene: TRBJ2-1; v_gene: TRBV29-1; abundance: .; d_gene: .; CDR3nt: TGCAGCGTTGTAGGCCAGGGCAATGAGCAGTTCTTC; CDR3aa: CSVVGQGNEQFF
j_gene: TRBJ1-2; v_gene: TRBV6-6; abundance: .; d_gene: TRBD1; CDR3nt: TGTGCCAGCAGTGACCGGACAGGGGAAGGCTACACCTTC; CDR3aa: CASSDRTGEGYTF
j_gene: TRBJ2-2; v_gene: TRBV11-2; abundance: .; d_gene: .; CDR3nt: TGTGCCAGCAGCTTAGTATTCGAGCCCGGGGAGCTGTTTTTT; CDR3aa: CASSLVFEPGELFF
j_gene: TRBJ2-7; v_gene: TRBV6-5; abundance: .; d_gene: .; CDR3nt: TGTGCCAGCAGTGTACAGGAGATCTCCTACGAGCAGTACTTC; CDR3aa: CASSVQEISYEQYF
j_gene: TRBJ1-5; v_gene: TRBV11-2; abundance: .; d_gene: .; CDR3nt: TGTGCCAGCAGCTTAACCGTTTCGGATCAGCCCCAGCATTTT; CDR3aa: CASSLTVSDQPQHF
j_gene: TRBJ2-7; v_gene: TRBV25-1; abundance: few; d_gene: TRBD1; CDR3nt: TGTGCCAGCAGTGATAAGACAGGGGGCCAATACGAGCAGTACTTC; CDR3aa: CASSDKTGGQYEQYF
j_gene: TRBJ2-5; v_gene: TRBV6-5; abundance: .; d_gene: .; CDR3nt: TGTGCCAGCAGTCGGGGGGAGACCCAGTACTTC; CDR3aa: CASSRGETQYF
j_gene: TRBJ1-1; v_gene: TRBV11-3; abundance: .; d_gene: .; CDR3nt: TGTGCCAGCAGCCGGACGGAAGGAAAAGCTTTCTTT; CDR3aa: CASSRTEGKAFF
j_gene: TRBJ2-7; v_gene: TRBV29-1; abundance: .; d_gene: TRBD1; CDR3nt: TGCAGCGTTGCCGGACAGGTCGGGACGGACGAGCAGTACTTC; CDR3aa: CSVAGQVGTDEQYF
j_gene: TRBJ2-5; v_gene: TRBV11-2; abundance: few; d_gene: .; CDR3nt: TGTGCCACCTACGGGGGCGGACAAAGATTCGAGACCCAGTACTTC; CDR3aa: CATYGGGQRFETQYF
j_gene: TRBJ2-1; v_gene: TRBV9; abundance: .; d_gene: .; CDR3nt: TGTGCCAGCAGCGTAGTTGGGGGGCTAAATGAGCAGTTCTTC; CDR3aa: CASSVVGGLNEQFF
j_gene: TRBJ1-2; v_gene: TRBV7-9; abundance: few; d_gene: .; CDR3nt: TGTGCCAGCAGTAGCGGTGAATATGGCTACACCTTC; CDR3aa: CASSSGEYGYTF
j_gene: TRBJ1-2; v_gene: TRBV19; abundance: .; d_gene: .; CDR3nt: TGTGCCAGTACCGCGGGCTACACCTTC; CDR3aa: CASTAGYTF
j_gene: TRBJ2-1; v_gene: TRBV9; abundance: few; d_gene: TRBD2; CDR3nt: TGTGCCAGCAGCCGCACGGCGGGGGGCGCGCACAATGAGCAGTTCTTC; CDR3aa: CASSRTAGGAHNEQFF
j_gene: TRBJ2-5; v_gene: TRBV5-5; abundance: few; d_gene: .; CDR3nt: TGTGCCAGCAGCTTTTGGACGCAAGAGACCCAGTACTTC; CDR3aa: CASSFWTQETQYF
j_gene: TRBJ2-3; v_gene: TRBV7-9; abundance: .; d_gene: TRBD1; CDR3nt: TGTGCCAGCAGCTTTACAGGGACAGCAGATACGCAGTATTTT; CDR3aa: CASSFTGTADTQYF
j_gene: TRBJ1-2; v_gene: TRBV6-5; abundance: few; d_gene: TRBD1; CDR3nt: TGTGCCAGCAGTTCAACCGGGACAGGGAACTATGGCTACACCTTC; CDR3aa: CASSSTGTGNYGYTF
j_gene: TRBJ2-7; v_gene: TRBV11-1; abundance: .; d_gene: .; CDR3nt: TGTGCCAGCAGCTTCGAATCGGACGGTTACTACGAGCAGTACTTC; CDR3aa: CASSFESDGYYEQYF
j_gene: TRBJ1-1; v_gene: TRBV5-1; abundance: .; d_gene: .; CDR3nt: TGCGCCAGCAGTCCCGCCCCCACCGGAGCCACTGAAGCTTTCTTT; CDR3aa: CASSPAPTGATEAFF
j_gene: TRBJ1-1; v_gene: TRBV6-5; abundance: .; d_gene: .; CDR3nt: TGTGCCAGCAGGACAGACGGGAACACTGAAGCTTTCTTT; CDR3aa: CASRTDGNTEAFF
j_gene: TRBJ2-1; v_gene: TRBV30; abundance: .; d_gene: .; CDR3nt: TGTGCCTGGATATCGGCCGGCAGGCCGAACAATGAGCAGTTCTTC; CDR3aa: CAWISAGRPNNEQFF
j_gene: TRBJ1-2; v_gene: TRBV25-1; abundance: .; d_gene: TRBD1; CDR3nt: TGTGCCAGCAGTTCCCCTCCGGGACAGGGTGACTATGGCTACACCTTC; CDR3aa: CASSSPPGQGDYGYTF
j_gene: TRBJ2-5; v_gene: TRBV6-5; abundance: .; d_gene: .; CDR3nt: TGTGCCAGCAGTTACACGCAAGAGACCCAGTACTTC; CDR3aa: CASSYTQETQYF
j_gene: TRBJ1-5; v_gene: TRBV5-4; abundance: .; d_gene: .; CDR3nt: TGTGCCAGCAGCTTTAGGCCCTCAGAGCCCCAGCATTTT; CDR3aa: CASSFRPSEPQHF
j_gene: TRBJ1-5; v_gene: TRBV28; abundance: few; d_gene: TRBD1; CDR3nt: TGTGCCAGCTTCGACAGGGGGCACGATCAGCCCCAGCATTTT; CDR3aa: CASFDRGHDQPQHF
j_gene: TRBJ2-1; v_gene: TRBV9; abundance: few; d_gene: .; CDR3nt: TGTGCCAGCAGCGTAGCGGCGGGCAGCTCCTACAATGAGCAGTTCTTC; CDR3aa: CASSVAAGSSYNEQFF
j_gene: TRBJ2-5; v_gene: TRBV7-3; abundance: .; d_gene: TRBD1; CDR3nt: TGTGCCAGCAGCACTACCGGGACAGGGTTAGAGACCCAGTACTTC; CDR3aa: CASSTTGTGLETQYF
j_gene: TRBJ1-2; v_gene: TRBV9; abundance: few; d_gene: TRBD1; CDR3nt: TGTGCCAGCAGGGGGACAGGGCCCTATGGCTACACCTTC; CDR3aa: CASRGTGPYGYTF
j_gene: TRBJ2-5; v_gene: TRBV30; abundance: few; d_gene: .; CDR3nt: TGTGCCTGGAGTAGGGACCAACAAGAGACCCAGTACTTC; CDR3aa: CAWSRDQQETQYF
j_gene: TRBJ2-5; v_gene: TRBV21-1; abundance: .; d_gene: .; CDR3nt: TGTGCCAGCAGCAAAGTACTAGCGGGGGGACCCTACCAAGAGACCCAGTACTTC; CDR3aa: CASSKVLAGGPYQETQYF
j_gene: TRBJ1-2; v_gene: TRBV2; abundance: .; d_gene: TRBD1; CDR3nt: TGTGCCAGCAGCTGGGGACAGGTTCTTCGCGGGGGCTACACCTTC; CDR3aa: CASSWGQVLRGGYTF
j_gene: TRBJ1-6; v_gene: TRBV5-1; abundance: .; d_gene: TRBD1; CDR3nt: TGCGCCAGCAGCTCCTTCGACAGGGACGGGGGACCCCTCCACTTT; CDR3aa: CASSSFDRDGGPLHF
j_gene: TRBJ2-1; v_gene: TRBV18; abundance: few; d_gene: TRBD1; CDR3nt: TGTGCCAGCACCCGACAGGGGCTTTCCTACAATGAGCAGTTCTTC; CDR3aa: CASTRQGLSYNEQFF
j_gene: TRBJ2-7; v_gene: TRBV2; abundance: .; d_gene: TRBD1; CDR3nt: TGTGCCAGCAGAGCGATGACAGGGATCCTCGGCGAGCAGTACTTC; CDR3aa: CASRAMTGILGEQYF